The clone carrying this T cell receptor (beta chain) was found a few times. What it binds is not known. This sample was included in a study of cytomegalovirus exposure and HLA in healthy donors. In the PCR, 60 Vbeta and 13 Jbeta primers were used. The protocol was immunoSEQ multiplex PCR, while the TCRdb copy is restricted to in-frame clones and leaves out a portion. The profile covers roughly 130,000 clones, with just over 65% appearing a single time and 5.5% to 7.5% taken by the ten largest. Study results and caveats: Researchers reportedly found TCR beta sequences accurately predicted most subjects' HLA-A and HLA-B alleles. Most observed TCR sequences were rare, whereas some public TCRs were detected in many donors. Most CMV-associated TCR beta chains appeared HLA-restricted in a later analysis.

Deletions cut 7 bases from V and 5 bases from J, with 18 bases between. The CDR3 extends over 15 amino acids. Looked up from germline, CDR1 is LNHDA and CDR2 is SQIVND (reference sequence). This receptor was obtained from a woman aged 60-75 years in good health and CMV-seronegative. This rearrangement joins TRBV19 to TRBJ1-5, with D possibly matching TRBD1 (6 bases). Source material: PBMCs. In nucleotides, the CDR3 is TGTGCCAGTACAACTCTAAGGGGGGGGCATCAGCCCCAGCATTTT. Residues: CASTTLRGGHQPQHF.